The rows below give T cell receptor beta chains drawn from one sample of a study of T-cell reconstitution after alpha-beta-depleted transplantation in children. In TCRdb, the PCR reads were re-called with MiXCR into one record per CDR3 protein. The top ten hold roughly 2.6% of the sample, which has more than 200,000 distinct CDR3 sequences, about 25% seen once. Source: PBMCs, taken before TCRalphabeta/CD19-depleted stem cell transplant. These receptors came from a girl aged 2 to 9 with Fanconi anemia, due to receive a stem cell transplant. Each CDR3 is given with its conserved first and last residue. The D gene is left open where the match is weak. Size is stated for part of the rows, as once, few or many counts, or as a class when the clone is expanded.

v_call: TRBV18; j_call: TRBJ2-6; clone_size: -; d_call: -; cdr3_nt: TGTGCCAGCTCACCACTGAAAACAGGTTCCTCTGGGGCCAACGTCCTGACTTTC; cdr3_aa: CASSPLKTGSSGANVLTF
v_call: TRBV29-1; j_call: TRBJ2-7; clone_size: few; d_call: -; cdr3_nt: TGCAGCGTTGTAGGGGACGAGCAGTACTTC; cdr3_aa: CSVVGDEQYF
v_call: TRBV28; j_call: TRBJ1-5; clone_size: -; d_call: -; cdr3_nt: TGTGCCAGCAGTCCTCAGCAGGGTGGCAATCAGCCCCAGCATTTT; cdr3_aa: CASSPQQGGNQPQHF
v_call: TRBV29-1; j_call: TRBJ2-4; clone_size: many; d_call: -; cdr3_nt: TGCAGCGTTGAAGATTCGGGGAAAGCCAAAAACATTCAGTACTTC; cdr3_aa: CSVEDSGKAKNIQYF
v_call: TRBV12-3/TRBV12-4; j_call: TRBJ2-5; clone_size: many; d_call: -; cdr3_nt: TGTGCCAGCAGTCCCGGGAAACACCGACAAGAGACCCAGTACTTC; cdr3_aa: CASSPGKHRQETQYF
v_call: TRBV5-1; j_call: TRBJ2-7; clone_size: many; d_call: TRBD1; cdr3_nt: TGCGCCAGCAGCTTGGGAGGACAGGGTACCGAGCAGTACTTC; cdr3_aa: CASSLGGQGTEQYF
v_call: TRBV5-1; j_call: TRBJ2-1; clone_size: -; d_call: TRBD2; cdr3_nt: TGCGCCAGCAGCTTGGTTGGGGAACTAGCGGGAAGGAATGAGCAGTTCTTC; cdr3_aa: CASSLVGELAGRNEQFF
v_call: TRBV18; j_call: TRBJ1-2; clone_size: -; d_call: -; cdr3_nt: TGTGCCAGCTCAAGGAACAGGGCTTTTACTGACTATGGCTACACCTTC; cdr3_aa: CASSRNRAFTDYGYTF
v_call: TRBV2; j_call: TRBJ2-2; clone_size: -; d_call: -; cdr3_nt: TGTGCCAGCAGTGAGCCCTTCTTGGGGGAGCTGTTTTTT; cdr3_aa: CASSEPFLGELFF
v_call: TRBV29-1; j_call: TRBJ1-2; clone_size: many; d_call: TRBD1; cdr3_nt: TGCAGCGTTGAGGAACAGGGGAACTATGGCTACACCTTC; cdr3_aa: CSVEEQGNYGYTF
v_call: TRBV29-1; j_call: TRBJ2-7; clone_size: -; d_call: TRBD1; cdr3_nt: TGCAGCGTTGTGTCCCCAGGGGGATACGAGCAGTACTTC; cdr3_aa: CSVVSPGGYEQYF
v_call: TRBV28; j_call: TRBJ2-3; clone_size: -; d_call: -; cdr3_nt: TGTGCCAGCAGTTTAGGCAGGCCTCAAGGTACGCAGTATTTT; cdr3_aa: CASSLGRPQGTQYF
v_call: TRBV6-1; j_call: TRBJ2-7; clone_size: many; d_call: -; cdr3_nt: TGTGCCAGCAGCAAGTCCCGTTTGGGGGAGCAGTACTTC; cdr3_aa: CASSKSRLGEQYF
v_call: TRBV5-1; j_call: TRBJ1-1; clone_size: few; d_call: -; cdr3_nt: TGCGCCAGCAGCTTGGCGGCGGGAATGAACACTGAAGCTTTCTTT; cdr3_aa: CASSLAAGMNTEAFF
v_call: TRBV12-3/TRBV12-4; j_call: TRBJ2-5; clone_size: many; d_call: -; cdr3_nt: TGTGCCAGCAGTTTACGGGAGACCCAGTACTTC; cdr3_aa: CASSLRETQYF
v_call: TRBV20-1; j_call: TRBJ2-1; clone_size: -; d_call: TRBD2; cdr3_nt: TGCAGTGCTAGTGGGACTAGCGGGTACAATGAGCAGTTCTTC; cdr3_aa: CSASGTSGYNEQFF
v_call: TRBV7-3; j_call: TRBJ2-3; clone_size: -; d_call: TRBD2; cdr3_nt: TGTGCCAGCACCTTCGGACTAGCAACAGATACGCAGTATTTT; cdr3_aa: CASTFGLATDTQYF
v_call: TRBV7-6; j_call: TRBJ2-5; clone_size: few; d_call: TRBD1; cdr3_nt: TGTGCCAGCAGCTTCGAAAAGGGACAGGGATGGGAGACCCAGTACTTC; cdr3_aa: CASSFEKGQGWETQYF
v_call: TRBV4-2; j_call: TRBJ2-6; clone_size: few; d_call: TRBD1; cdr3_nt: TGTGCCAGCAGCCAAGATCTCGGCAGGGGGCTAGGGGGGGCCAACGTCCTGACTTTC; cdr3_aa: CASSQDLGRGLGGANVLTF
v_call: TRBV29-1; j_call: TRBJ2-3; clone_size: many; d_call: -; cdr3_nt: TGCAGCGTTGAATCCTCGGCAGATACGCAGTATTTT; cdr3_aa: CSVESSADTQYF
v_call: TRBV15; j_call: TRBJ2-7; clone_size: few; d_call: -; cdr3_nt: TGTGCCACCAGCAGAGATACAGGGGGGGGTTACGAGCAGTACTTC; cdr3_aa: CATSRDTGGGYEQYF
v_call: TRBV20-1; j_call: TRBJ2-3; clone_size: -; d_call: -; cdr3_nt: TGCAGTGCGAGGGCAGATACGCAGTATTTT; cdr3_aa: CSARADTQYF
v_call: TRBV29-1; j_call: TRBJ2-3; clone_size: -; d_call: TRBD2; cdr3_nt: TGCAGCGTTTCCGGCGGGAGCGGTCAAGATACGCAGTATTTT; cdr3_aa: CSVSGGSGQDTQYF
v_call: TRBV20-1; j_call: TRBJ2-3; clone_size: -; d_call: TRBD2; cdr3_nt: TGCAGTGCTCGGATCCTGAGCGGGAGGGTGTCAAATACGCAGTATTTT; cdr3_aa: CSARILSGRVSNTQYF
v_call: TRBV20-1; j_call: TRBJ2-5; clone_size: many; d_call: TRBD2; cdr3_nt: TGCAGTGCTAGGTCTAGCGGGAGGAGGGAGACCCAGTACTTC; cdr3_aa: CSARSSGRRETQYF
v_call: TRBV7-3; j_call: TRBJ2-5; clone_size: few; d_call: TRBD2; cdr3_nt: TGTGCCAGCAGCCTAGCGGGGCCTGGGGAGACCCAGTACTTC; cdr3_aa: CASSLAGPGETQYF
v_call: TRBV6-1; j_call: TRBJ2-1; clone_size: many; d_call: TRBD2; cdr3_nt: TGTGCCAGCAATCCTTTAGCGGGAGTCCACAATGAGCAGTTCTTC; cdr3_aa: CASNPLAGVHNEQFF
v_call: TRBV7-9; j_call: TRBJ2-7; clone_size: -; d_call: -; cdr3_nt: TGTGCCAGCAGAGCCCCGGGGTCTTTACCGGACGAGCAGTACTTC; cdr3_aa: CASRAPGSLPDEQYF
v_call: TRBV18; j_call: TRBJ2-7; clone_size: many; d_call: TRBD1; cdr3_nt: TGTGCCAGCTCACCTCTCGGGACAGCATCCTACGAGCAGTACTTC; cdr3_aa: CASSPLGTASYEQYF
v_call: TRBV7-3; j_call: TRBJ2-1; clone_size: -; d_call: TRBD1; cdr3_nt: TGTGCCAGCAGCTTACTCGCCGGGACAGGGTACAATGAGCAGTTCTTC; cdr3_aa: CASSLLAGTGYNEQFF
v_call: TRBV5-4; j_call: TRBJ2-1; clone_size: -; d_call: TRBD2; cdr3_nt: TGTGCCAGCAGCTTGGGACTAGCTTCTCTACAGTTCTTC; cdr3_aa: CASSLGLASLQFF
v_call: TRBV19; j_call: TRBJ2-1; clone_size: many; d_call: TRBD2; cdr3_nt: TGTGCCAGTAATACCGGCGGGAGGGGCTACAATGAGCAGTTCTTC; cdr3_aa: CASNTGGRGYNEQFF
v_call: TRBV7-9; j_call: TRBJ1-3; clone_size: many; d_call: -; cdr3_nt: TGTGCCAGCAGCTTAGGCCGGGGCAGCTCAGGAAACACCATATATTTT; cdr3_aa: CASSLGRGSSGNTIYF
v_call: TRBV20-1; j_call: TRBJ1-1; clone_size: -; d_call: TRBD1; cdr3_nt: TGCAGTGCTAGCACGGCCGGGACAGGGGACACTGAAGCTTTCTTT; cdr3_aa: CSASTAGTGDTEAFF
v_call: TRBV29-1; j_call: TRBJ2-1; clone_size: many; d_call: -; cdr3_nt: TGCAGCGTGCGCACCCCTGGCTCCTACAATGAGCAGTTCTTC; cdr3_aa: CSVRTPGSYNEQFF
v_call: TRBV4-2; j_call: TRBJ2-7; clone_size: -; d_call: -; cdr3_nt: TGTGCCAGCAGCCACGGGGCCCCAATATCCTACGAGCAGTACTTC; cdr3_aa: CASSHGAPISYEQYF
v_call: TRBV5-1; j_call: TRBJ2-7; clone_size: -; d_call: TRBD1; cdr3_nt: TGCGCCAGCAGCAGCACCCGGGACAGGGGGCCCCACGAGCAGTACTTC; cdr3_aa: CASSSTRDRGPHEQYF
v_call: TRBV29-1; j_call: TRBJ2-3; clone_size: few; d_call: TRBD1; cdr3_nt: TGCAGCGTTGTGGGGGGATCTGGGACAGGGGCTTCAGATACGCAGTATTTT; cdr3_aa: CSVVGGSGTGASDTQYF
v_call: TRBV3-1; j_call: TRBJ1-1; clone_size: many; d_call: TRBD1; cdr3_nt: TGTGCCAGCACCTCTGACAGGGGAGGAACCCTGGGTTCTCTCACTGAAGCTTTCTTT; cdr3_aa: CASTSDRGGTLGSLTEAFF
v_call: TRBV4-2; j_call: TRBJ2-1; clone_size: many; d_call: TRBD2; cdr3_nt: TGTGCCAGCAGCCAAGTAATGGCGGGAGGGTCGAATGAGCAGTTCTTC; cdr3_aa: CASSQVMAGGSNEQFF
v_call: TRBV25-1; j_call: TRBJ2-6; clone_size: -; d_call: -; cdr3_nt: TGTGCCAGCAGTGATTTTGGTTCTGGGGCCAACGTCCTGACTTTC; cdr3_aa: CASSDFGSGANVLTF
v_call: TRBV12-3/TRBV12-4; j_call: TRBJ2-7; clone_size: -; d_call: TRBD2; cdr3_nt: TGTGCCAGCAGATTAGCGGGGGGGCTTGCCTACGAGCAGTACTTC; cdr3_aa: CASRLAGGLAYEQYF
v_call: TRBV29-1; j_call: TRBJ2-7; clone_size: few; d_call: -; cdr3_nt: TGCAGCGTTGAATTAACAGGGCTTCGCACCTACGAGCAGTACTTC; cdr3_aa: CSVELTGLRTYEQYF
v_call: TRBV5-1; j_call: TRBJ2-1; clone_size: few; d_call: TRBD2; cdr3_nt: TGCGCCAGCGGCGACGGGAGGAACAATGAGCAGTTCTTC; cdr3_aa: CASGDGRNNEQFF
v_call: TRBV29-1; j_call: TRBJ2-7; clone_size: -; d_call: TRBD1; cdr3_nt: TGCAGCGTCGCTTGGGACAGAAAATACGAGCAGTACTTC; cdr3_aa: CSVAWDRKYEQYF
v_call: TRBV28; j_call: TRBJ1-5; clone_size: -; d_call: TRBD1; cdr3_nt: TGTGCCAGCAGGCAGGGGGCGCGGGACAATCAGCCCCAGCATTTT; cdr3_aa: CASRQGARDNQPQHF
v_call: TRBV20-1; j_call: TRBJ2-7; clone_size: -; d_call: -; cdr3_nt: TGCAGTGCTCGACGGGATGCCTACGAGCAGTACTTC; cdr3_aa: CSARRDAYEQYF
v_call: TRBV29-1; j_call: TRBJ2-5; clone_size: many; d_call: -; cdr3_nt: TGCAGCGTTGTAGATGTGGAGACCCAGTACTTC; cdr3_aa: CSVVDVETQYF
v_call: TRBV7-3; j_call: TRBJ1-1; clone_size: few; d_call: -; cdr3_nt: TGTGCCAGCAGAAACCTCCCGCACACTGAAGCTTTCTTT; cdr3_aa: CASRNLPHTEAFF
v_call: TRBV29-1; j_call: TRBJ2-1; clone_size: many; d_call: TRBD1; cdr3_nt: TGCAGCGTTGCCGGGACAGGAGCCTACAATGAGCAGTTCTTC; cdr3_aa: CSVAGTGAYNEQFF
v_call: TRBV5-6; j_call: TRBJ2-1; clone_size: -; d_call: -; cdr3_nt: TGTGCCAGCAGCTTGGCCTCAAGGGCCTACAATGAGCAGTTCTTC; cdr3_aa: CASSLASRAYNEQFF
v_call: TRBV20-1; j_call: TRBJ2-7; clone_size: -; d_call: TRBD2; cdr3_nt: TGCAGTGCTAGAGAGAATGGGCGGGGGGACGAGCAGTACTTC; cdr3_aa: CSARENGRGDEQYF
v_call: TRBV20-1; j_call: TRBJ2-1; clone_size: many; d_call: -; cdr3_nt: TGCAGTGCTAGCAGGGCTAGCCCTAATGAGCAGTTCTTC; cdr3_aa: CSASRASPNEQFF
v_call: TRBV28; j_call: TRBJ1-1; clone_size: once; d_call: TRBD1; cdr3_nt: TGTGCCAGCAGGACTCCCGGGACAGGGAACACTGAAGCTTTCTTT; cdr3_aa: CASRTPGTGNTEAFF
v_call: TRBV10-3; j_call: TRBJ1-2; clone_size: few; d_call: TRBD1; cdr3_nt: TGTGCCATCAGCGCTACAGGGGTTGGCTACACCTTC; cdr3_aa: CAISATGVGYTF
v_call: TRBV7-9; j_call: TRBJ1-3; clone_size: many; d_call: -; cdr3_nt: TGTGCCAGCAGCTTTCTTGGGCAGTTCACTGGAAACACCATATATTTT; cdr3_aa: CASSFLGQFTGNTIYF
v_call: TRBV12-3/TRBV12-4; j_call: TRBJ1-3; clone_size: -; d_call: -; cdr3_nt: TGTGCCAGCAGTCCCCATGGGGGGCGAAACACCATATATTTT; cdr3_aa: CASSPHGGRNTIYF
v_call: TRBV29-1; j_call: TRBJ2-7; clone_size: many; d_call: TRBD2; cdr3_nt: TGCAGCGTCGTCGGGGCGGGAGCGAGGAACGAGCAGTACTTC; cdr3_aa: CSVVGAGARNEQYF